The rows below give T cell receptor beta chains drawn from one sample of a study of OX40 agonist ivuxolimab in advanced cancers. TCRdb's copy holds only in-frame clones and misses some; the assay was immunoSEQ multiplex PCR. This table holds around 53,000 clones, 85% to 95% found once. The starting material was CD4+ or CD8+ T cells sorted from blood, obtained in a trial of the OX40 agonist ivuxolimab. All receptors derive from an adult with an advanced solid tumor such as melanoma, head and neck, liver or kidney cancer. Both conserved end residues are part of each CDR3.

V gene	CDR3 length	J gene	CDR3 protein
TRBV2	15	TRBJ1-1	CASSEARTLTTEAFF
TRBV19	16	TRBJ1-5	CASSIGTGASNQPQHF
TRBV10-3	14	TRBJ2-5	CAISESIYEETQYF
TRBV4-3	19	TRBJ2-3	CASSQGPFGAGLSTDTQYF
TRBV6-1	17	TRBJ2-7	CASSDRWVLDFSYEQYF
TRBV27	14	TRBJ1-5	CASSPIGGNQPQHF
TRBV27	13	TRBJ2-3	CASSLRGSDTQYF
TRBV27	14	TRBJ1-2	CASSFQAGGYGYTF
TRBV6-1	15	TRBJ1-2	CASSEVAGSNYGYTF
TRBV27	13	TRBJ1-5	CASSLSGYQPQHF
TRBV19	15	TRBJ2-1	CASSISGQVYNEQFF
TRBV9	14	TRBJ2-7	CASSPSSGVYEQYF
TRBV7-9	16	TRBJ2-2	CASSGRQGLNTGELFF
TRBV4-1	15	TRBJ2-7	CASSQARQGTYEQYF
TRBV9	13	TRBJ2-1	CASSGTGGHEQFF
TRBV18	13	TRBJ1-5	CASSPGGNQPQHF
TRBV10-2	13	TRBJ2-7	CASSEFDNYEQYF
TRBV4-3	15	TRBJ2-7	CASSQFPSSSYEQYF
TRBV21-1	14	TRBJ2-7	CASSPEGPLYEQYF
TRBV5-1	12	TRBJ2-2	CASSLNTGELFF
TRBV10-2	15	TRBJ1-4	CASSDFGQGNEKLFF
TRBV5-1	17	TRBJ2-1	CASSFFPTSGSYNEQFF
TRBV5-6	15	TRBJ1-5	CASSLLAYSNQPQHF
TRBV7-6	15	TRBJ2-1	CASSLARSSYNEQFF
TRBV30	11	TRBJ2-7	CAWGQPYEQYF
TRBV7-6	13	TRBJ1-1	CASSPGIATEAFF
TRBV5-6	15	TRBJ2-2	CASSLARAGAGELFF
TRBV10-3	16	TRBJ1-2	CAISETHRGPNYGYTF